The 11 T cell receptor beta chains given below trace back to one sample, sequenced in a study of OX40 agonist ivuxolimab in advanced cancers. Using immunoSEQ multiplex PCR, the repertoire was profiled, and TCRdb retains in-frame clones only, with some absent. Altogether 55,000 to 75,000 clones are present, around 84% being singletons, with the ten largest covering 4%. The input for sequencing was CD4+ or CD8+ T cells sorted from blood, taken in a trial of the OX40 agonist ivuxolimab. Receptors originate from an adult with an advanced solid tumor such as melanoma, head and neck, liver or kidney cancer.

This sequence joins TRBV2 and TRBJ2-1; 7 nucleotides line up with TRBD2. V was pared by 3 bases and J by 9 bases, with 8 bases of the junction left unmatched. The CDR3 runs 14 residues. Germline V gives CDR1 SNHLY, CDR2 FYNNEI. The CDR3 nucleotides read TGTGCCAGCAGTGACTTGGGAGGGCCTTTTGAGCAGTTCTTC. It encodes CASSDLGGPFEQFF. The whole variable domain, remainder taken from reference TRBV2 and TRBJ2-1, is EPEVTQTPSHQVTQMGQEVILRCVPISNHLYFYWYRQILGQKVEFLVSFYNNEISEKSEIFDDQFSVERPDGSNFTLKIRSTKLEDSAMYFCASSDLGGPFEQFFGPGTRLTVL.

For the CDR3, the DNA is TGCGCCAGCAGCTTTCGTGGCGATGGGGCCAACGTCCTGACTTTC. Amino acid sequence: CASSFRGDGANVLTF. The rearrangement uses TRBV5-1 and TRBJ2-6; no reliable D call. Germline values: CDR1 SGHRS, CDR2 YFSETQ. V was clipped by 2 bases and J by 3 bases, with 9 bases between them. This CDR3 contains 15 residues.

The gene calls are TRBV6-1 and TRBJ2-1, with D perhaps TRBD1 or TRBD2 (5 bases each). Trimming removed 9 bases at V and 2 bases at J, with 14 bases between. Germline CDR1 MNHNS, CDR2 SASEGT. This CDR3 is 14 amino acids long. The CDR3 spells CASGALGAYNEQFF. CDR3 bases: TGTGCCAGTGGGGCCCTGGGGGCCTACAATGAGCAGTTCTTC.

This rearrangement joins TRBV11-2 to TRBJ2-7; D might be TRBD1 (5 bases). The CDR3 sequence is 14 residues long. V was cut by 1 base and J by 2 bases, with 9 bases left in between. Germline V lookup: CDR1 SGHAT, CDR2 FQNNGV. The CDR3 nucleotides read TGTGCCAGCAGCTTAGGGGCAGGGACCTACGAGCAGTACTTC. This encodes CASSLGAGTYEQYF.

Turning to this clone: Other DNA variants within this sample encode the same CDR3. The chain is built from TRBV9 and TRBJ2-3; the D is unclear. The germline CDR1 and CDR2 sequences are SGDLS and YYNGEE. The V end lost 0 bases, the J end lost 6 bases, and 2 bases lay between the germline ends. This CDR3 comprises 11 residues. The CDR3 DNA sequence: TGTGCCAGCAGCGTAGGGGATACGCAGTATTTT. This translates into CASSVGDTQYF.

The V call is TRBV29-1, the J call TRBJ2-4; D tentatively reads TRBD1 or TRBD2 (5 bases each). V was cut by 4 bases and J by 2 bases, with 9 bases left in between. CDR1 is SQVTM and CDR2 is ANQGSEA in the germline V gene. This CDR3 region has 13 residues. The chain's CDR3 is CSVGDETKNIQYF. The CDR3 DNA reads TGCAGCGTTGGGGACGAGACCAAAAACATTCAGTACTTC.

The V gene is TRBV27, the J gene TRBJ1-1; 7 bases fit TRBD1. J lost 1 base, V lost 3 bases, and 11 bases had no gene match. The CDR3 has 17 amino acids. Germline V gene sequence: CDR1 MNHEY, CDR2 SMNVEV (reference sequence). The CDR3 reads CASSFHPVGTANTEAFF. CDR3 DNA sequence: TGTGCCAGCAGTTTCCACCCTGTGGGGACAGCGAACACTGAAGCTTTCTTT.

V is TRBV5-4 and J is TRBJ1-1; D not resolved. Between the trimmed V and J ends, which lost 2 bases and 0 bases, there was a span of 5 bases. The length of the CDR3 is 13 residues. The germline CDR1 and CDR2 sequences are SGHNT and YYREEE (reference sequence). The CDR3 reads CASSFTLNTEAFF. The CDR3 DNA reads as TGTGCCAGCAGCTTTACATTGAACACTGAAGCTTTCTTT. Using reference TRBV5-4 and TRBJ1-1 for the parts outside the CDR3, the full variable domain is ETGVTQSPTHLIKTRGQQVTLRCSSQSGHNTVSWYQQALGQGPQFIFQYYREEENGRGNFPPRFSGLQFPNYSSELNVNALELDDSALYLCASSFTLNTEAFFGQGTRLTVV.

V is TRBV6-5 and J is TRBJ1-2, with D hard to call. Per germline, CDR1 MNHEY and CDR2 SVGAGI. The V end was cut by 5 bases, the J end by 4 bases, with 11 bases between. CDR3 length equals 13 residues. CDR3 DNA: TGTGCCAGCAGTAACCGGGGTGGCTATGGCTACACCTTC. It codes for CASSNRGGYGYTF.

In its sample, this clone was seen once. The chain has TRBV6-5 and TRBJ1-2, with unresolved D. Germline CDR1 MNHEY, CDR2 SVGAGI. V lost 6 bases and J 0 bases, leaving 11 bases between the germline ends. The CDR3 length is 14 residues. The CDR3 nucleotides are TGTGCCAGCAGGGCCCTTGGATCTAACTATGGCTACACCTTC. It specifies CASRALGSNYGYTF.

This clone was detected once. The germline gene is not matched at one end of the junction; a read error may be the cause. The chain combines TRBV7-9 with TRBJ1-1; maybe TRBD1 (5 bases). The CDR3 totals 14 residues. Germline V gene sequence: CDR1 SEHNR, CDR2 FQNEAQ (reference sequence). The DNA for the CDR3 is TGTGCCAACAGCTTAGAGGTCGGGGGCACTGAAGCTTTCTTT. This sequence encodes CANSLEVGGTEAFF.